These T cell receptor beta chains were read from a single sample in a study of monozygotic twins with cystic fibrosis. Profiled with immunoSEQ multiplex PCR; TCRdb holds only in-frame clones, not every one. The table lists around 34,000 clones, roughly three fifths of them singletons. The sample comprised blood. These receptors were obtained from a girl aged 10 to 17 with cystic fibrosis. Each CDR3 is given with its conserved first and last residue. D genes are given only for firm matches. Size tells how often a clone was seen (once, few, many) or the class of an expanded clone, and some rows leave it out.

TRBJ1-4 NA TRBV5-1 14 NA CASGAQGPNEKLFF TGCGCCAGCGGCGCACAGGGCCCTAATGAAAAACTGTTTTTT
TRBJ2-3 NA TRBV29-1 13 TRBD2 CSVASGSTDTQYF TGCAGCGTTGCTAGCGGAAGCACAGATACGCAGTATTTT
TRBJ2-2 NA TRBV5-6 15 TRBD1 CASSLGQGADGELFF TGTGCCAGCAGCTTGGGGCAGGGGGCAGACGGGGAGCTGTTTTTT
TRBJ1-5 NA TRBV6-6 13 NA CASSYTRDQPQHF TGTGCCAGCAGTTACACCCGGGATCAGCCCCAGCATTTT
TRBJ2-3 NA TRBV9 15 TRBD1 CASSLWDSHTDTQYF TGTGCCAGCAGCCTCTGGGACAGCCACACAGATACGCAGTATTTT
TRBJ2-5 NA TRBV4-2 16 NA CASSQILSLDQETQYF TGTGCCAGCAGCCAGATCCTTTCGCTCGACCAAGAGACCCAGTACTTC
TRBJ1-5 once TRBV28 14 NA CASSLGGTHQPQHF TGTGCCAGCAGTTTAGGGGGGACTCATCAGCCCCAGCATTTT
TRBJ2-7 NA TRBV7-9 17 NA CASSSAGGGDHLYEQYF TGTGCCAGCAGCTCCGCCGGAGGGGGGGACCACCTCTACGAGCAGTACTTC
TRBJ1-3 NA TRBV19 14 NA CASRARIDGNTIYF TGTGCCAGTAGGGCTAGGATTGATGGAAACACCATATATTTT
TRBJ1-1 NA TRBV29-1 14 NA CSAFRTAMNTEAFF TGCAGCGCCTTTAGGACAGCCATGAACACTGAAGCTTTCTTT
TRBJ2-5 NA TRBV29-1 11 NA CSVESQETQYF TGCAGCGTTGAGTCCCAAGAGACCCAGTACTTC
TRBJ2-5 NA TRBV29-1 13 NA CSVEPTGRETQYF TGCAGCGTTGAACCCACAGGGAGGGAGACCCAGTACTTC
TRBJ1-2 NA TRBV10-3 16 TRBD1 CAISEFMTGGGDGYTF TGTGCCATCAGTGAGTTCATGACAGGGGGCGGTGATGGCTACACCTTC
TRBJ2-1 few TRBV5-6 13 NA CASSLLQANEQFF TGTGCCAGCAGCTTGCTTCAGGCAAATGAGCAGTTCTTC
TRBJ1-1 NA TRBV6-4 13 NA CASSALRGSEAFF TGTGCCAGCAGTGCGTTGAGGGGGTCTGAAGCTTTCTTT
TRBJ2-7 NA TRBV28 16 NA CASSTRGWLRAYEQYF TGTGCCAGCAGTACCAGGGGTTGGCTCCGCGCCTACGAGCAGTACTTC
TRBJ2-7 NA TRBV5-1 16 TRBD1 CASSLGTKTGAYEQYF TGCGCCAGCAGCTTGGGGACCAAAACAGGGGCCTACGAGCAGTACTTC
TRBJ2-1 once TRBV20-1 10 NA CSAAPGKQFF TGCAGTGCGGCTCCAGGGAAGCAGTTCTTC
TRBJ2-7 NA TRBV27 15 TRBD2 CASSSLGGQHYEQYF TGTGCCAGCAGTTCCCTGGGAGGGCAGCACTACGAGCAGTACTTC
TRBJ2-5 NA TRBV9 15 TRBD2 CASSAGLAGGETQYF TGTGCCAGCAGCGCGGGACTAGCGGGAGGGGAGACCCAGTACTTC
TRBJ1-5 few TRBV30 14 TRBD1 CAWSEGQGHQPQHF TGTGCCTGGAGCGAGGGACAGGGGCATCAGCCCCAGCATTTT
TRBJ2-7 NA TRBV27 13 TRBD2 CASSTRLASEQYF TGTGCCAGCAGTACCCGACTAGCTAGCGAGCAGTACTTC
TRBJ2-2 NA TRBV9 14 NA CASSVAWGSGELFF TGTGCCAGCAGCGTAGCGTGGGGGAGCGGGGAGCTGTTTTTT
TRBJ2-1 few TRBV5-1 15 NA CASSLTRVGYNEQFF TGCGCCAGCAGCTTGACTAGAGTGGGTTACAATGAGCAGTTCTTC
TRBJ2-7 NA TRBV5-8 14 NA CASSLGGEAYEQYF TGTGCCAGCAGCTTAGGTGGGGAGGCCTACGAGCAGTACTTC
TRBJ1-1 NA TRBV2 12 NA CASSAGIPEAFF TGTGCCAGCAGTGCAGGTATCCCTGAAGCTTTCTTT
TRBJ1-2 NA TRBV19 16 NA CASSLAPPRAVHGYTF TGTGCCAGTAGCCTAGCCCCGCCCAGGGCGGTTCATGGCTACACCTTC
TRBJ1-4 NA TRBV5-1 15 TRBD1 CASSFGQGANEKLFF TGCGCCAGCAGCTTCGGACAGGGGGCCAATGAAAAACTGTTTTTT
TRBJ2-1 NA TRBV19 15 TRBD2 CASSIASGGPHEQFF TGTGCCAGTAGTATAGCCTCGGGAGGGCCACATGAGCAGTTCTTC
TRBJ2-7 few TRBV4-2 15 NA CASRQDVGAPYEQYF TGTGCCAGCAGACAAGATGTAGGGGCTCCCTACGAGCAGTACTTC
TRBJ1-2 NA TRBV19 15 NA CASRSQSQLNYGYTF TGTGCCAGCCGTTCCCAAAGCCAGCTTAACTATGGCTACACCTTC
TRBJ2-5 NA TRBV13 16 TRBD2 CASSYWTSGFQETQYF TGTGCCAGCAGCTACTGGACTAGCGGATTTCAAGAGACCCAGTACTTC
TRBJ2-3 NA TRBV29-1 11 NA CSVDITDTQYF TGCAGCGTTGACATCACAGATACGCAGTATTTT
TRBJ1-3 few TRBV5-6 15 NA CASSALTSGGNTIYF TGTGCCAGCAGCGCTTTGACATCGGGTGGAAACACCATATATTTT
TRBJ2-5 NA TRBV7-2 16 TRBD2 CASSSRSGRAGETQYF TGTGCCAGCAGCTCCAGATCCGGGAGGGCCGGGGAGACCCAGTACTTC
TRBJ1-1 once TRBV10-2 12 NA CASSTVNTEAFF TGCGCCAGCAGTACAGTGAACACTGAAGCTTTCTTT
TRBJ2-5 NA TRBV18 14 TRBD2 CASSPPWRGETQYF TGTGCCAGCTCACCACCGTGGCGGGGGGAGACCCAGTACTTC
TRBJ2-1 NA TRBV9 15 NA CASSGRRSSYNEQFF TGTGCCAGCAGCGGCCGACGGAGCTCCTACAATGAGCAGTTCTTC
TRBJ2-7 few TRBV27 14 NA CASSSHREAYEQYF TGTGCCAGCAGTTCTCACAGGGAGGCGTACGAGCAGTACTTC
TRBJ1-1 NA TRBV7-9 13 NA CASRLYMNTEAFF TGTGCCAGCCGCCTTTATATGAACACTGAAGCTTTCTTT
TRBJ1-5 NA TRBV9 19 NA CASSSPLPRGPTFNQPQHF TGTGCCAGCAGCTCTCCCCTCCCGCGGGGGCCCACATTCAATCAGCCCCAGCATTTT
TRBJ2-5 NA TRBV2 14 TRBD2 CASRTLAGVETQYF TGTGCCAGCAGAACACTAGCGGGGGTAGAGACCCAGTACTTC
TRBJ2-7 NA TRBV6-6 14 NA CASSLPKGIYEQYF TGTGCCAGCAGCCTCCCAAAGGGCATCTACGAGCAGTACTTC
TRBJ1-2 NA TRBV6-5 14 NA CASSYSTRDYGYTF TGTGCCAGCAGTTACTCGACGCGAGACTATGGCTACACCTTC
TRBJ1-1 NA TRBV30 13 NA CALTGPFNTEAFF TGTGCCCTCACGGGGCCCTTTAACACTGAAGCTTTCTTT
TRBJ2-3 NA TRBV9 17 NA CASSVAPQGRETYTQYF TGTGCCAGCAGCGTAGCCCCTCAGGGGCGGGAGACATATACGCAGTATTTT
TRBJ1-2 NA TRBV19 13 TRBD1 CASLDRVNYGYTF TGTGCCAGTTTGGACAGGGTTAACTATGGCTACACCTTC
TRBJ1-4 NA TRBV19 17 NA CASSPLYAAGDREKLFF TGTGCCAGTAGCCCCCTTTACGCGGCCGGGGATCGGGAAAAACTGTTTTTT
TRBJ2-7 few TRBV28 13 TRBD1 CASSGTGPYEQYF TGTGCCAGCAGCGGGACAGGCCCCTACGAGCAGTACTTC
TRBJ1-5 few TRBV21-1 16 NA CASSNLGRHSNQPQHF TGTGCCAGCAGCAATCTTGGCAGACATAGCAATCAGCCCCAGCATTTT
TRBJ2-5 NA TRBV30 13 NA CAWSKKTVETQYF TGTGCCTGGAGTAAGAAAACGGTCGAGACCCAGTACTTC
TRBJ2-7 NA TRBV4-2 16 TRBD2 CASSQDGLAGLYEQYF TGTGCCAGCAGCCAAGACGGACTAGCGGGACTGTACGAGCAGTACTTC
TRBJ2-1 NA TRBV28 15 TRBD2 CASSLSSRGGNEQFF TGTGCCAGCAGCCTCAGTTCCCGGGGGGGGAATGAGCAGTTCTTC
TRBJ1-1 few TRBV7-9 16 NA CASSPLWKGGDTEAFF TGTGCCAGCAGCCCACTGTGGAAGGGTGGAGACACTGAAGCTTTCTTT
TRBJ2-3 NA TRBV15 13 TRBD2 CATKRGTSDTQYF TGTGCCACTAAGCGCGGGACTAGCGATACGCAGTATTTT